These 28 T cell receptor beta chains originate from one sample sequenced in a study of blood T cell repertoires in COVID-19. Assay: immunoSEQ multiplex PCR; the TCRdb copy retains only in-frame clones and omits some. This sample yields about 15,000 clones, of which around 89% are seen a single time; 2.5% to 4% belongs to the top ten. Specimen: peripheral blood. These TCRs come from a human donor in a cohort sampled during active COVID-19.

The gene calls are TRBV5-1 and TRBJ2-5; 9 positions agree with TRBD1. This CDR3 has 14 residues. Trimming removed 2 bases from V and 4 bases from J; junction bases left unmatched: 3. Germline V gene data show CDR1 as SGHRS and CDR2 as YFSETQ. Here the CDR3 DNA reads TGCGCCAGCAGCTTTACAGGGGGCAGAGAGACCCAGTACTTC. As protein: CASSFTGGRETQYF.

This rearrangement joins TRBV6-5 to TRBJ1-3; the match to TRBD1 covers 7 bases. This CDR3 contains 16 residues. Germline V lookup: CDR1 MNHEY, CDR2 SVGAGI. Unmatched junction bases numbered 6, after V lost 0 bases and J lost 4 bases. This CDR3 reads CASSYSSGRGGNTIYF. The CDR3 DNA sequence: TGTGCCAGCAGTTACTCGAGCGGCAGGGGGGGAAACACCATATATTTT.

CDR3 sequence: CASSPGAGAFVGYTF. In DNA form, the CDR3 reads TGTGCCAGCAGCCCCGGGGCAGGGGCGTTTGTTGGCTACACCTTC. J is TRBJ1-2 and V is TRBV9; possibly TRBD1 for D (6 bases). Trimming left V 4 bases short and J 7 bases short, with 20 bases between. The CDR3 loop spans 15 amino acids. Germline lookup yields CDR1 SGDLS and CDR2 YYNGEE.

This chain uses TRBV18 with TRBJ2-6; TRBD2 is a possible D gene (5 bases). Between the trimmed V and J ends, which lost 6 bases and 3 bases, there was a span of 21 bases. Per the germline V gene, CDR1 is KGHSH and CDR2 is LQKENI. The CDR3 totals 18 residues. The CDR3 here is CASSQPPIGVGGANVLTF. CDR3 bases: TGTGCCAGCTCCCAACCGCCCATCGGGGTTGGTGGGGCCAACGTCCTGACTTTC.

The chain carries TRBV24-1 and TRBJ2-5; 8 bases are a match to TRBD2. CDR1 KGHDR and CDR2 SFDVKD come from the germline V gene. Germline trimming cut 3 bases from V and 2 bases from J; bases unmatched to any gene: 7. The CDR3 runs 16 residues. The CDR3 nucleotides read TGTGCCACCAGTGATCCCCCTACTAGCGGTCAAGAGACCCAGTACTTC. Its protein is CATSDPPTSGQETQYF.

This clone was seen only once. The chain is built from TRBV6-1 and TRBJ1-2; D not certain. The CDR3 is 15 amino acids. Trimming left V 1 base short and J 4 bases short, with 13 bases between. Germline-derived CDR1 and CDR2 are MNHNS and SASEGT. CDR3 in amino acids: CASSEERHLSYGYTF. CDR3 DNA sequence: TGTGCCAGCAGTGAAGAGCGGCACCTCTCCTATGGCTACACCTTC.

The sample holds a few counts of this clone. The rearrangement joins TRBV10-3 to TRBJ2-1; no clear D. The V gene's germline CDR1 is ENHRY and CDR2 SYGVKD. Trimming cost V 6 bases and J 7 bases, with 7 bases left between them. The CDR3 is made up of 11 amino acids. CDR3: CAIRVGNEQFF. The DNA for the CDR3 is TGTGCCATCAGGGTCGGGAATGAGCAGTTCTTC.

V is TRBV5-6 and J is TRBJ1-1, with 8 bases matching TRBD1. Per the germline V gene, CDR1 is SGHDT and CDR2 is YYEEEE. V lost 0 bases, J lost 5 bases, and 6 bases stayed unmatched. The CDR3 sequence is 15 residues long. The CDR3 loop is CASSLDNRGWTEAFF. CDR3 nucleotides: TGTGCCAGCAGCTTGGATAACAGGGGGTGGACTGAAGCTTTCTTT.

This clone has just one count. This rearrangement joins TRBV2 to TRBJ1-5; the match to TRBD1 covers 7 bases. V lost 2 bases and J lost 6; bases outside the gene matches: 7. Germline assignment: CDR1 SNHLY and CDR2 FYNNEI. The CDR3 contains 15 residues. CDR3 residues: CASSERQGSSQPQHF. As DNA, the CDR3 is TGTGCCAGCAGTGAAAGACAGGGCTCGAGTCAGCCCCAGCATTTT.

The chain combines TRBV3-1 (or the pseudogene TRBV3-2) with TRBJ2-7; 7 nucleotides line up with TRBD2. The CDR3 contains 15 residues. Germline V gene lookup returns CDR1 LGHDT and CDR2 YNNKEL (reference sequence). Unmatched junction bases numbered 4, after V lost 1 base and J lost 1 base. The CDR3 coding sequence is TGTGCCAGCAGCCAAGGCCTAGCGGTATCCTACGAGCAGTACTTC. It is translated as CASSQGLAVSYEQYF.

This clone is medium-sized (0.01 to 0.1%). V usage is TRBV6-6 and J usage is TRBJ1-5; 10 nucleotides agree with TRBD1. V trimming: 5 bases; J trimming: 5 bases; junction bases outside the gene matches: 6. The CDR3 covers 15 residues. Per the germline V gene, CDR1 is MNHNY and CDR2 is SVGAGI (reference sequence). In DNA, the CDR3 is TGTGCCAGCAGTACGACAGGGGGCGGGCATCAGCCCCAGCATTTT. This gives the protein CASSTTGGGHQPQHF.

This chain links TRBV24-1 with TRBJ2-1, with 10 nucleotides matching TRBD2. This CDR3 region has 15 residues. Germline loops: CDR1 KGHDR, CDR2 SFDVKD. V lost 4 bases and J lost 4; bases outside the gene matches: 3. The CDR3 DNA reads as TGTGCCACCAGTGACAGCGGGGGGGTATACAATGAGCAGTTCTTC. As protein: CATSDSGGVYNEQFF.

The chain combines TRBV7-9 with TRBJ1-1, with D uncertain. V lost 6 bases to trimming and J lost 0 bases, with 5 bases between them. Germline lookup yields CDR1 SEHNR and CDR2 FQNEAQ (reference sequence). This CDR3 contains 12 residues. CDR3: CASSYMNTEAFF. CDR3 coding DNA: TGTGCCAGCAGTTACATGAACACTGAAGCTTTCTTT.

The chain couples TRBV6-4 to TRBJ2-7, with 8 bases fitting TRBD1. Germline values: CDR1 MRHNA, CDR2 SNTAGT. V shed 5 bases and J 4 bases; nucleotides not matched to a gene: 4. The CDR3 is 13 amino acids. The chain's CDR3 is CASSRTGNYEQYF. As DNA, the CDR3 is TGTGCCAGCAGTAGGACAGGGAATTACGAGCAGTACTTC.

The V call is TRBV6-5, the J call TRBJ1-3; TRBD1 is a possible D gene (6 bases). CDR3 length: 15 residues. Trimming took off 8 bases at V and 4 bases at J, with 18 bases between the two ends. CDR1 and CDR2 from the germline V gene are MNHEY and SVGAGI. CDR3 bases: TGTGCCAGCGGGGGGGCAGCGGGTGCGGGAAACACCATATATTTT. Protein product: CASGGAAGAGNTIYF.

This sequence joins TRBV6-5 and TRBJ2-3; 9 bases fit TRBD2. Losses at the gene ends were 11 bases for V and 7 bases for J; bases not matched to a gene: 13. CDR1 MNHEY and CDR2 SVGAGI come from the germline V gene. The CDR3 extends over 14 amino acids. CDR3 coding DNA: TGTGCCGCTCGACTAGCGGAAGACTTGCATACGCAGTATTTT. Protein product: CAARLAEDLHTQYF.

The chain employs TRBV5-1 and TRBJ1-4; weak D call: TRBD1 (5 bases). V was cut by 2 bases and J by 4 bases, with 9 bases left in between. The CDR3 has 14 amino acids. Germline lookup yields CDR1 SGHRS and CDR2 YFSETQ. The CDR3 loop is CASSFSGGNEKLFF. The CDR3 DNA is TGCGCCAGCAGCTTTTCGGGGGGTAATGAAAAACTGTTTTTT.

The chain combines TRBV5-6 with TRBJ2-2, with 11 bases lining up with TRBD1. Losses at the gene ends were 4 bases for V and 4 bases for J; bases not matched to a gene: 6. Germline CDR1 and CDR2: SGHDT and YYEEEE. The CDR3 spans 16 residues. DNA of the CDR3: TGTGCCAGCAGCCGCACGGGACAGGGGGTCACCGGGGAGCTGTTTTTT. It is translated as CASSRTGQGVTGELFF.

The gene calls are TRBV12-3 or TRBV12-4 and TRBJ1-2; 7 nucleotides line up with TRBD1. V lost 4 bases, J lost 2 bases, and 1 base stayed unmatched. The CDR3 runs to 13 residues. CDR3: CASSSTGNYGYTF. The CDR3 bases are TGTGCCAGCAGTTCGACAGGGAACTATGGCTACACCTTC.

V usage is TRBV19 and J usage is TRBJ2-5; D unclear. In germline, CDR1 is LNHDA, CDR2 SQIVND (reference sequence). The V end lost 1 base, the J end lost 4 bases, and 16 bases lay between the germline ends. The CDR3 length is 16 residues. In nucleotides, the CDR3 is TGTGCCAGTAGTATAGGTGACAACGCGACACCAGAGACCCAGTACTTC. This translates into CASSIGDNATPETQYF. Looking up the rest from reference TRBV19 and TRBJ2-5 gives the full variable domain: DGGITQSPKYLFRKEGQNVTLSCEQNLNHDAMYWYRQDPGQGLRLIYYSQIVNDFQKGDIAEGYSVSREKKESFPLTVTSAQKNPTAFYLCASSIGDNATPETQYFGPGTRLLVL.

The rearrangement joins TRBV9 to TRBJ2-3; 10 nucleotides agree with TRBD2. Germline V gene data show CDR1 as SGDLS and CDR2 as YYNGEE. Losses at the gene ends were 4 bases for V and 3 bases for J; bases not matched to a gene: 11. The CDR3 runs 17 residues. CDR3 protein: CASSLEGSGGRTDTQYF. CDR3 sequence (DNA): TGTGCCAGCAGCCTTGAGGGTAGCGGGGGGAGGACAGATACGCAGTATTTT.

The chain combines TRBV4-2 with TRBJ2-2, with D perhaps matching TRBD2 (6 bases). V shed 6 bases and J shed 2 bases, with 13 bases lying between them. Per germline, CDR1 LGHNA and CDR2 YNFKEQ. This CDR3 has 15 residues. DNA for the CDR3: TGTGCCAGCAGGGAGATGGGGACTAACACCGGGGAGCTGTTTTTT. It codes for CASREMGTNTGELFF.

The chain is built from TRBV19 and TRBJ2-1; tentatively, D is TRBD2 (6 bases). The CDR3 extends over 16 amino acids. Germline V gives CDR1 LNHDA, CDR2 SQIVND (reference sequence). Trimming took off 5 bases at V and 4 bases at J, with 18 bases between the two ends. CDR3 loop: CASSPPMGGEYNEQFF. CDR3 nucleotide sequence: TGTGCCAGTAGTCCGCCTATGGGCGGGGAGTACAATGAGCAGTTCTTC.

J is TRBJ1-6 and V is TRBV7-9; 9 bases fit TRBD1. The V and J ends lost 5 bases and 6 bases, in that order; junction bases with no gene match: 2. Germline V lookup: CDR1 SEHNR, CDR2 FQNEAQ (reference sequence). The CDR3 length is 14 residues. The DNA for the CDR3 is TGTGCCAGCAGCCCGGGACAGGGTAATTCACCCCTCCACTTT. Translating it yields CASSPGQGNSPLHF.

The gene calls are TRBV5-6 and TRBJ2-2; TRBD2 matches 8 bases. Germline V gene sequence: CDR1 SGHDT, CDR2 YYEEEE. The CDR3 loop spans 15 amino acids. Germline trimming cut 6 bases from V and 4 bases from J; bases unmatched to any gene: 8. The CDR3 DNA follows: TGTGCCAGCACCCGGGAGGGGGGCACCACCGGGGAGCTGTTTTTT. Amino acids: CASTREGGTTGELFF.

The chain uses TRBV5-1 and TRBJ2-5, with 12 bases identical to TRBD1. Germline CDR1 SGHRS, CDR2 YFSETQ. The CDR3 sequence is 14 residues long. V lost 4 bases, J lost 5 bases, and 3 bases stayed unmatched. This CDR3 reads CASSGTGGGETQYF. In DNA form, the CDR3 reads TGCGCCAGCAGCGGGACAGGGGGCGGGGAGACCCAGTACTTC.

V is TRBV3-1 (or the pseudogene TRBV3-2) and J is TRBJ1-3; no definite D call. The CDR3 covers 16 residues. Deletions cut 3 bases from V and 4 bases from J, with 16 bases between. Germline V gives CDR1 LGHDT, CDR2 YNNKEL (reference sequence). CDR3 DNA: TGTGCCAGCAGCCATCCCATGTCCATTTCAGGAAACACCATATATTTT. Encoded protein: CASSHPMSISGNTIYF.

The CDR3 region has the DNA TGTGCCAGCAGCCAAGTGCAGGGCTACTATGGCTACACCTTC. It codes for CASSQVQGYYGYTF. This sequence joins TRBV3-1 (or the pseudogene TRBV3-2) and TRBJ1-2; weak D call: TRBD1 (5 bases). Germline values: CDR1 LGHDT, CDR2 YNNKEL (reference sequence). V was clipped by 1 base and J by 3 bases, with 9 bases between them. The CDR3 is 14 amino acids.